This T cell receptor beta chain was recovered during a study of CD8 T cells in Susac syndrome. This clonotype was observed a single time. With random hexamers, reverse transcription was performed on about 0.5 to 1 ug of RNA. An immunoSEQ multiplex PCR amplified TCR beta CDR3 over 54 Vbeta and 13 Jbeta. TCRdb analysed the immunoSEQ multiplex PCR reads with MiXCR anew, one entry per CDR3 protein. Of fewer than 150,000 distinct CDR3 sequences detected, around 94% appear once; the ten largest clones hold 0.27%. Trimming removed 4 bases at V and 3 bases at J, with 18 bases between. The CDR3 is 16 amino acids. The germline V gene has CDR1 SEHNR and CDR2 FQNEAQ (reference sequence). Sequencing of TCR beta was carried out in blood CD8+ and CD4+ T cells. Purification of the CD8+ and CD4+ T cells relied on negative isolation, and TEMRA cells underwent FACS enrichment.

Sample: CD8+ T cells from PBMCs. This rearrangement joins TRBV7-9 to TRBJ2-5; D gene uncertain. This receptor was obtained from a human donor in good health. CDR3 sequence reads: CASSSPTGRQKETQYF. CDR3 coding DNA: TGTGCCAGCAGCTCCCCCACTGGTAGGCAAAAAGAGACCCAGTACTTC.